The 2 T cell receptor beta chains presented below share a single source sample, sequenced in a study of T cell repertoires in aging, cancer and after chemotherapy. Multiplex touch-down PCR with TRB-A/B primers amplified rearranged V-D-J TRB sequences. TCRdb re-called the multiplex PCR reads with MiXCR, one entry per CDR3 protein. Among thousands of distinct CDR3 sequences listed, about 36% were seen once. The template was genomic DNA from peripheral blood, not RNA. Sequencing was carried out using blood. The receptors originated from a human donor with a blood cancer.

V gene TRBV19 combines with J gene TRBJ2-7, with 11 bases identical to TRBD1. This CDR3 comprises 13 residues. After removal of 6 bases from V and 4 bases from J, the junction contained 2 bases not matched to a gene. In germline, CDR1 is LNHDA, CDR2 SQIVND (reference sequence). The CDR3 spells CASRGQGVYEQYF. The CDR3 DNA sequence: TGTGCCAGTAGGGGACAGGGGGTTTACGAGCAGTACTTC.

The chain links TRBV7-9 to TRBJ1-1, with no clear D. V was trimmed by 3 bases and J by 1 base, leaving 6 bases between them. Germline V CDR1 and CDR2: SEHNR, FQNEAQ (reference sequence). The CDR3 loop spans 13 amino acids. CDR3 coding DNA: TGTGCCAGCAGCTTGAGCAGGAACACTGAAGCTTTCTTT. It translates to CASSLSRNTEAFF.